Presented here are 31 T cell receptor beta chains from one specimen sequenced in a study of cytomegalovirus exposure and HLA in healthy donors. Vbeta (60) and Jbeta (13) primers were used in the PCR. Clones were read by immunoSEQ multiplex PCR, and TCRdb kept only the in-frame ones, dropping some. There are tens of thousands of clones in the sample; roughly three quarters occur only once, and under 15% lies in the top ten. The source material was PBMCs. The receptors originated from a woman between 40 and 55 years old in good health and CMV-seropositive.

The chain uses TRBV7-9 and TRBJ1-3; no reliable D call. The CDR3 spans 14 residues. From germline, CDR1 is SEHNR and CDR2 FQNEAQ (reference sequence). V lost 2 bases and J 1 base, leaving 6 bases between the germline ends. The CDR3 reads CASSLIGSGNTIYF. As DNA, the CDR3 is TGTGCCAGCAGCTTAATCGGGTCTGGAAACACCATATATTTT.

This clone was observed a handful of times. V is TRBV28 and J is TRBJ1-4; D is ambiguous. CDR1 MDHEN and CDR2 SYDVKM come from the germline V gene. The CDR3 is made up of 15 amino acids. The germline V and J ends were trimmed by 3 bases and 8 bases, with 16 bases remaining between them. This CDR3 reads CASSFWVSSGEKLFF. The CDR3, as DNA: TGTGCCAGCAGTTTTTGGGTTTCCTCGGGAGAAAAACTGTTTTTT.

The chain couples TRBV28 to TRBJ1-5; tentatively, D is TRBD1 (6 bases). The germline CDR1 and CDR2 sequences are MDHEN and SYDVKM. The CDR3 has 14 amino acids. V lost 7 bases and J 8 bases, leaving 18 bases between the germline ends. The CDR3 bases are TGTGCCAGCATCCAGGACAGCCACTCGGAGCCCCAGCATTTT. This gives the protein CASIQDSHSEPQHF.

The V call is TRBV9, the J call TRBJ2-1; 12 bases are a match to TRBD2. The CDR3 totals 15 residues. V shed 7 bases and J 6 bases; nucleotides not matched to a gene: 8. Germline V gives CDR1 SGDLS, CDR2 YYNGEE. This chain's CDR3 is CASSRTSGDANEQFF. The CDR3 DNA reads TGTGCCAGCTCACGGACTAGCGGGGACGCCAATGAGCAGTTCTTC.

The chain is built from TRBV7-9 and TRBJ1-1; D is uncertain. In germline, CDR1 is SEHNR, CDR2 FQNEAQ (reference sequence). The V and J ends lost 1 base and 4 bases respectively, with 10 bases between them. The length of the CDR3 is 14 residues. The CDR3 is CASSLDTRSTEAFF. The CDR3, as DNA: TGTGCCAGCAGCTTAGATACGAGGAGCACTGAAGCTTTCTTT.

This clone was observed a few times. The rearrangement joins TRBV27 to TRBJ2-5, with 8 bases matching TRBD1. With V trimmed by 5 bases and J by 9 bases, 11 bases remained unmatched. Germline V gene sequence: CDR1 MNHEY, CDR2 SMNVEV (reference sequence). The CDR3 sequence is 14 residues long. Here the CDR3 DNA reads TGTGCCAGCAGTCCCGGGACAGGCCCAAAGGCCCAGTACTTC. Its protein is CASSPGTGPKAQYF.

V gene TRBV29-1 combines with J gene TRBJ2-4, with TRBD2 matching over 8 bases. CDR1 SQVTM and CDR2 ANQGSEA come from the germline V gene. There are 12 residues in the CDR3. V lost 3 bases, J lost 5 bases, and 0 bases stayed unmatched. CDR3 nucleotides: TGCAGCGTTGACGGGAGGGAAAACATTCAGTACTTC. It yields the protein CSVDGRENIQYF.

This CDR3 reads CASSLLLGLAGGPEQFF. The CDR3 DNA follows: TGTGCCAGCAGTTTACTCTTGGGGCTAGCGGGAGGACCCGAGCAGTTCTTC. The genes are TRBV27 and TRBJ2-1; 11 bases are a match to TRBD2. The CDR3 extends over 17 amino acids. Germline CDR1 MNHEY, CDR2 SMNVEV (reference sequence). The ends lost 2 bases at V and 10 bases at J; junction bases unmatched: 13.

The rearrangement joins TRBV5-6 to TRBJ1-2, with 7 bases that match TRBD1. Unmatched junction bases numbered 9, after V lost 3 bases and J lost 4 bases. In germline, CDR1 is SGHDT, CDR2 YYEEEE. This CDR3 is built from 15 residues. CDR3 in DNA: TGTGCCAGCAGCTATCCCGGGACAGTTATCTATGGCTACACCTTC. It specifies CASSYPGTVIYGYTF.

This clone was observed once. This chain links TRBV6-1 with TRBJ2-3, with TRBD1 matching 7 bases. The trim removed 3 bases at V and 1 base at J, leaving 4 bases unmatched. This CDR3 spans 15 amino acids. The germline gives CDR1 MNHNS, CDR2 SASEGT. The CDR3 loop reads CASSETGYGTDTQYF. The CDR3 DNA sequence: TGTGCCAGCAGTGAGACAGGGTACGGCACAGATACGCAGTATTTT.

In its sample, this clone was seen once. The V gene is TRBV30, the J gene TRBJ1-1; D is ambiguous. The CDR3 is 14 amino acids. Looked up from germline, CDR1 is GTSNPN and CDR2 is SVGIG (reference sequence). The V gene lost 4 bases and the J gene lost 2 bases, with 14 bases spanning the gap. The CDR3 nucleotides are TGTGCCTGGAAGAGGGCGAGGGTTAACACTGAAGCTTTCTTT. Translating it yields CAWKRARVNTEAFF.

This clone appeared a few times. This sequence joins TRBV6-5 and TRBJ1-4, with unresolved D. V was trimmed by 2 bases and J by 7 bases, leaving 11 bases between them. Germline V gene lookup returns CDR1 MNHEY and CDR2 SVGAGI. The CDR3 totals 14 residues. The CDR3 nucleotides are TGTGCCAGCAGTTACCAGACGTCGGGTGAAAAACTGTTTTTT. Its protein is CASSYQTSGEKLFF.

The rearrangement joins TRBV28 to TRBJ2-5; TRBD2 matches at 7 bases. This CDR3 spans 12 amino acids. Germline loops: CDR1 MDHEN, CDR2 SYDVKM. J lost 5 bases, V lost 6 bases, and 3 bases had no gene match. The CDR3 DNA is TGTGCCAGCAGCTTCGGGGGGGAGACCCAGTACTTC. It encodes CASSFGGETQYF.

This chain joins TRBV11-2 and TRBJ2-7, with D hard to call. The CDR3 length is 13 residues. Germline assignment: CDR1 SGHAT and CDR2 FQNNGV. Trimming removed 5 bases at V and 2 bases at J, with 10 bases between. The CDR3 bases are TGTGCCAGCAGCCCTAGGTGGGCCTACGAGCAGTACTTC. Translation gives CASSPRWAYEQYF.

The CDR3 region is CASSVGTTGGNTIYF. The DNA of the CDR3 is TGTGCCAGCAGCGTAGGGACCACAGGCGGAAACACCATATATTTT. The chain links TRBV9 to TRBJ1-3, with D tentatively TRBD1 (5 bases). V lost 0 bases, J lost 4 bases, and 11 bases lay in between. The CDR3 runs to 15 residues. Germline-derived CDR1 and CDR2 are SGDLS and YYNGEE.

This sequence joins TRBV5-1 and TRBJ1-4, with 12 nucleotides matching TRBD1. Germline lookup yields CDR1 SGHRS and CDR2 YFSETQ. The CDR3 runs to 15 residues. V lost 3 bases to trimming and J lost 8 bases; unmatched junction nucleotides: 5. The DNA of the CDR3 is TGCGCCAGCAGCTCCGGGACAGGGGGCCACGAAAAACTGTTTTTT. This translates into CASSSGTGGHEKLFF.

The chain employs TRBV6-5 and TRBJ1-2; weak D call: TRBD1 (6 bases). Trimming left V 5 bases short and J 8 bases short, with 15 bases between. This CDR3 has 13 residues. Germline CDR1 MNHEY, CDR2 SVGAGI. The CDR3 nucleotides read TGTGCCAGCAGTGAATCCGACAGGTGGGGCTACACCTTC. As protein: CASSESDRWGYTF.

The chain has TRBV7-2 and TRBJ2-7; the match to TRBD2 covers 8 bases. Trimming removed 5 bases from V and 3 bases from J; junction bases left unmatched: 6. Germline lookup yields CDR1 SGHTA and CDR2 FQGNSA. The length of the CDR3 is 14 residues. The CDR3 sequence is CASSRGGTNYEQYF. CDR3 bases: TGTGCCAGCAGCCGCGGGGGGACCAACTACGAGCAGTACTTC. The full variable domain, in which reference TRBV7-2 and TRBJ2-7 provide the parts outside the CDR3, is GAGVSQSPSNKVTEKGKDVELRCDPISGHTALYWYRQSLGQGLEFLIYFQGNSAPDKSGLPSDRFSAERTGGSVSTLTIQRTQQEDSAVYLCASSRGGTNYEQYFGPGTRLTVT.

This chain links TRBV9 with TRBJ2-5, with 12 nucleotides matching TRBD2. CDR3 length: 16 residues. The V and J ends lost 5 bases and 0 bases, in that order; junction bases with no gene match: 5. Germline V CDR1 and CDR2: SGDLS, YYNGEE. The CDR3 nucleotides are TGTGCCAGCAGGCCCGGACTAGCGGGATACCAAGAGACCCAGTACTTC. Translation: CASRPGLAGYQETQYF. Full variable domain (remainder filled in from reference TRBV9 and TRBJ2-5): DSGVTQTPKHLITATGQRVTLRCSPRSGDLSVYWYQQSLDQGLQFLIQYYNGEERAKGNILERFSAQQFPDLHSELNLSSLELGDSALYFCASRPGLAGYQETQYFGPGTRLLVL.

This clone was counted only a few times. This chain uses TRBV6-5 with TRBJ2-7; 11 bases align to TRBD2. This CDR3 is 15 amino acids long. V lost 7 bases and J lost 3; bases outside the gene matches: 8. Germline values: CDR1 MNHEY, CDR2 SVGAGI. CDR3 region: CASKAYGTSGYEQYF. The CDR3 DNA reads TGTGCCAGCAAGGCTTACGGGACTAGCGGCTACGAGCAGTACTTC.

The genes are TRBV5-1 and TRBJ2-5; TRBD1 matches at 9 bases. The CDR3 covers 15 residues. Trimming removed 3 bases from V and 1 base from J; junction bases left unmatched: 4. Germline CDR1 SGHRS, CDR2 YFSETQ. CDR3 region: CASSSGTGIQETQYF. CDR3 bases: TGCGCCAGCAGCTCCGGGACAGGGATCCAAGAGACCCAGTACTTC.

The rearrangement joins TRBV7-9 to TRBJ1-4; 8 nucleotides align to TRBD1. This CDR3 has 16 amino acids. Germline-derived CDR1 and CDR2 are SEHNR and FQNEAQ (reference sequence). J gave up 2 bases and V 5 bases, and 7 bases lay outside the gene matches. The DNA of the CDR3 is TGTGCCAGCAGCCCCCATAGACAGGGGACTAATGAAAAACTGTTTTTT. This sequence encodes CASSPHRQGTNEKLFF. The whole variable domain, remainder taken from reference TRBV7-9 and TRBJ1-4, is DTGVSQNPRHKITKRGQNVTFRCDPISEHNRLYWYRQTLGQGPEFLTYFQNEAQLEKSRLLSDRFSAERPKGSFSTLEIQRTEQGDSAMYLCASSPHRQGTNEKLFFGSGTQLSVL.

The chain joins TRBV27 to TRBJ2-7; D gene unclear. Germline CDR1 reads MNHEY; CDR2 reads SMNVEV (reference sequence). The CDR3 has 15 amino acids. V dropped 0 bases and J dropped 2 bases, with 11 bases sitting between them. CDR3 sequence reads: CASSLSVGTAYEQYF. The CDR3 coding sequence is TGTGCCAGCAGTTTATCCGTGGGCACGGCCTACGAGCAGTACTTC.

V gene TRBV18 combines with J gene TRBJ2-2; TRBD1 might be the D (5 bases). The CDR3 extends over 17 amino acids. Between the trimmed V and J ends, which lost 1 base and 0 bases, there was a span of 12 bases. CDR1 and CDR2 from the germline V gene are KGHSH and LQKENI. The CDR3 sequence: CASSPRLWTTNTGELFF. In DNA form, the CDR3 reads TGTGCCAGCTCACCACGGCTTTGGACAACGAACACCGGGGAGCTGTTTTTT.

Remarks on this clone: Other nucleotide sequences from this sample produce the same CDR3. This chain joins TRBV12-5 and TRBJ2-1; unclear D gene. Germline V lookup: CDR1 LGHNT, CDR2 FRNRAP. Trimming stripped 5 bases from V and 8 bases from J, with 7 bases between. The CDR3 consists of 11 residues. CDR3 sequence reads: CASGLVDEQFF. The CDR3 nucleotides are TGTGCTAGTGGTCTAGTGGATGAGCAGTTCTTC. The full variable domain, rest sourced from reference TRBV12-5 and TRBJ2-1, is DARVTQTPRHKVTEMGQEVTMRCQPILGHNTVFWYRQTMMQGLELLAYFRNRAPLDDSGMPKDRFSAEMPDATLATLKIQPSEPRDSAVYFCASGLVDEQFFGPGTRLTVL.

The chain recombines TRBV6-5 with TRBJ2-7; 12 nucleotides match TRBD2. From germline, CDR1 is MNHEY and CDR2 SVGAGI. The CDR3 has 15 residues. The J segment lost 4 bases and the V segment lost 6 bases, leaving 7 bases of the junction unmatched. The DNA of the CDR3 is TGTGCCAGCAGACTTACCGGGACTAGCGGGTACGAGCAGTACTTC. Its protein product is CASRLTGTSGYEQYF.

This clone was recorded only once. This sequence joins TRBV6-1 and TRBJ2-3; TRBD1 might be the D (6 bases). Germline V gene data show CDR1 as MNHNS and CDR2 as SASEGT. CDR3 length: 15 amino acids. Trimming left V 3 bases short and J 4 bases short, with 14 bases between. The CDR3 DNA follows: TGTGCCAGCAGTGAGGGGGCGTTCCGCGCAGATACGCAGTATTTT. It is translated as CASSEGAFRADTQYF.

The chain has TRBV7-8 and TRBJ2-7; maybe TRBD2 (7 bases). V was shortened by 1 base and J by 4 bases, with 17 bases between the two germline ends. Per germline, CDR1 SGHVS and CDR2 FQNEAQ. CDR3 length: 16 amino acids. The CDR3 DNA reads TGTGCCAGCAGCTTAGTCTTTTCGGGGGGCGGGTACGAGCAGTACTTC. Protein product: CASSLVFSGGGYEQYF.

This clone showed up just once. The CDR3: CASSLRDRGSYNEQFF. The CDR3 region has the DNA TGTGCCAGCAGCTTGCGCGACAGGGGCTCCTACAATGAGCAGTTCTTC. The V gene is TRBV5-8, the J gene TRBJ2-1; 8 nucleotides line up with TRBD1. J was trimmed by 0 bases and V by 1 base; bases with no gene match: 3. The CDR3 has 16 residues. Germline V gene sequence: CDR1 SGHTS, CDR2 YDEGEE.

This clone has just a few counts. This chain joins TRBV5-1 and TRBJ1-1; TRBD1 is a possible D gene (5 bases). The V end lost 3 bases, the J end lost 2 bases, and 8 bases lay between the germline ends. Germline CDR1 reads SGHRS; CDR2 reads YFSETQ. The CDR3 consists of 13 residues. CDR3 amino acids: CASSSDSNTEAFF. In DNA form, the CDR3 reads TGCGCCAGCAGCTCCGACAGTAACACTGAAGCTTTCTTT.

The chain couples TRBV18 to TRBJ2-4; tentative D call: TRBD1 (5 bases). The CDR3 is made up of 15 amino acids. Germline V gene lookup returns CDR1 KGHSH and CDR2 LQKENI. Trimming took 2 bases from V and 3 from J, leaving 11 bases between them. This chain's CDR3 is CASSPTGGDKNIQYF. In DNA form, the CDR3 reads TGTGCCAGCTCACCAACAGGTGGGGACAAAAACATTCAGTACTTC. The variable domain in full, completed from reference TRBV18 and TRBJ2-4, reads NAGVMQNPRHLVRRRGQEARLRCSPMKGHSHVYWYRQLPEEGLKFMVYLQKENIIDESGMPKERFSAEFPKEGPSILRIQQVVRGDSAAYFCASSPTGGDKNIQYFGAGTRLSVL.